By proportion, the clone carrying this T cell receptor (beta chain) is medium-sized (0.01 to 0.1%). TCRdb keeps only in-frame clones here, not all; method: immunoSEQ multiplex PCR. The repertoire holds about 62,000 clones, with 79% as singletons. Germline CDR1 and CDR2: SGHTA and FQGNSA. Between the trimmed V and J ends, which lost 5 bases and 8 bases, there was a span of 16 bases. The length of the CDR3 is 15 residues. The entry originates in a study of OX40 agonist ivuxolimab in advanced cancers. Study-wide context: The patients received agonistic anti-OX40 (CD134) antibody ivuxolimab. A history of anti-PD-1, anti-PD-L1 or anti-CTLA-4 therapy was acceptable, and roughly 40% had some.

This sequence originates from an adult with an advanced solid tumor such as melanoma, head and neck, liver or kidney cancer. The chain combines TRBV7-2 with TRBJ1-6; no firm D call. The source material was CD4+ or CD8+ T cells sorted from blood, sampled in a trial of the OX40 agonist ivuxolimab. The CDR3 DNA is TGTGCCAGCAGCCACCGATCTGGGAGTGATTCACCCCTCCACTTT. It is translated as CASSHRSGSDSPLHF.